Below, one TCR beta chain is given with its context. The record originates from a study of blood T cell repertoires in COVID-19. Study as a whole: Specimens from acute and convalescent COVID-19 originated in the United States, Italy and Spain.

Per the original data handling: Quantification of nucleated cells was approximated via reference gene primer amplification. Method: immunoSEQ multiplex PCR; TCRdb's copy keeps in-frame clones and lacks some. The DNA gave D and trimming, while V, J and clone size come from that table. The data hold fewer than 250,000 clones, with about four fifths observed a single time. The sequenced sample was peripheral blood. This receptor was taken from a man aged 55 to 69 with acute or convalescent COVID-19.

CDR3 DNA: TGTGCCACCAAAAAGAGGGGGACAGATATGAACACTGAAGCTTTCTTT. It yields the protein CATKKRGTDMNTEAFF. The rearrangement uses TRBV10-3 and TRBJ1-1, with 7 bases identical to TRBD1. Trimming cost V 10 bases and J 0 bases; bases outside gene matches: 14. The CDR3 covers 16 residues. Germline V gene lookup returns CDR1 ENHRY and CDR2 SYGVKD.